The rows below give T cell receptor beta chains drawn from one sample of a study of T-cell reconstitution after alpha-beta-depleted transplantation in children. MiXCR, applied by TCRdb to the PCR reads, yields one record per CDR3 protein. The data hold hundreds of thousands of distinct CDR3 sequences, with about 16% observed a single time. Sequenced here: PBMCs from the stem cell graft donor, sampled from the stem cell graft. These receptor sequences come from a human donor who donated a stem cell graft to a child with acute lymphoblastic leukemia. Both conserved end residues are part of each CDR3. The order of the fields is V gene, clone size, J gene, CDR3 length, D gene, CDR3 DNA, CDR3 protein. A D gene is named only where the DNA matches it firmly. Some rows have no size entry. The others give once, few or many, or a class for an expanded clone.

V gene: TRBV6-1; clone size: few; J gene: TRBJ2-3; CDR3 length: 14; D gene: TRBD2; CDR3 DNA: TGTGCCAGCAGTCGTACTAGCGGCACAGGTACGCAGTATTTT; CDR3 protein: CASSRTSGTGTQYF
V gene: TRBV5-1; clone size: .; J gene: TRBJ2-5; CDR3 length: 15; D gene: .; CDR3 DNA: TGCGCCAGCAGGGATTGGGGAGGCATTCAAGAGACCCAGTACTTC; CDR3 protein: CASRDWGGIQETQYF
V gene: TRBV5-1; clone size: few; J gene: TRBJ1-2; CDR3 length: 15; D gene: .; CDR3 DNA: TGCGCCAGCAGCTTTTCCCCCGGACAAGCCTATGGCTACACCTTC; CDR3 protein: CASSFSPGQAYGYTF
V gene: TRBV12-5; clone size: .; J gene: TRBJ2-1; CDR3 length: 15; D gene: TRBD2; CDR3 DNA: TGTGCTAGTGGTTTGGGGACTAGCGCGGGGGATGAGCAGTTCTTC; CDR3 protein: CASGLGTSAGDEQFF
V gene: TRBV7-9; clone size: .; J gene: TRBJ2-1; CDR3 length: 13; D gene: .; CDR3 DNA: TGTGCCAGCAGCTTAGGGGGGTTTGATGAGCAGTTCTTC; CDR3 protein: CASSLGGFDEQFF
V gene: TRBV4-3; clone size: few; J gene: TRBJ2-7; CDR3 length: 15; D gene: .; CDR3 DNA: TGCGCCAGCAGCCGGCTGGACATGGGCATGGTCGAGCAGTACTTC; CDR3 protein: CASSRLDMGMVEQYF
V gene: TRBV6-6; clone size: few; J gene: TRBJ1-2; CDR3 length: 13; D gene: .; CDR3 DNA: TGTGCCAGCAGCTCTCCAGGGGAGGGGGGCTACACCTTC; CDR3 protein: CASSSPGEGGYTF
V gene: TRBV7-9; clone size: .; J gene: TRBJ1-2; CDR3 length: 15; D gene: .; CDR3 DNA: TGTGCCAGCAGCTTAGCGGGCGCACGGATCTATGGCTACACCTTC; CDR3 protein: CASSLAGARIYGYTF
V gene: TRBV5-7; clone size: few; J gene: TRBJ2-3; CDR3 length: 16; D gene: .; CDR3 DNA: TGTGCCAGCAGCATCTCGACAGTATATGACCGCGATACGCAGTATTTT; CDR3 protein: CASSISTVYDRDTQYF
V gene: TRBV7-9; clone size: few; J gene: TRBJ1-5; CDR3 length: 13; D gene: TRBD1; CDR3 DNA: TGTGCCAGCAGCGTGGGACAGGGGTGGCCCCAGCATTTT; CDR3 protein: CASSVGQGWPQHF
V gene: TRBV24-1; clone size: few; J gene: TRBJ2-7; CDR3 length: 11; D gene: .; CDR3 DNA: TGTGCCACCAGTGAGGGGAACGAGCAGTACTTC; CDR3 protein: CATSEGNEQYF
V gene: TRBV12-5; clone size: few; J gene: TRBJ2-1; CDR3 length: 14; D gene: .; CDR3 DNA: TGTGCTAGTGGTTTGTTGGTCGCCTACAATGAGCAGTTCTTC; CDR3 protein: CASGLLVAYNEQFF
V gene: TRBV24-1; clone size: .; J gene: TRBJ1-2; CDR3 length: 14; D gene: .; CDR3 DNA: TGTGCCACCAGTGACTCAGGGATCGCCTATGGCTACACCTTC; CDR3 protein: CATSDSGIAYGYTF
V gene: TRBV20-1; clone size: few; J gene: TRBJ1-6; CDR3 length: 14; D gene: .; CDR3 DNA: TGCAGTGCTAGACGGACAGCCTTAAATTCACCCCTCCACTTT; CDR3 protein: CSARRTALNSPLHF
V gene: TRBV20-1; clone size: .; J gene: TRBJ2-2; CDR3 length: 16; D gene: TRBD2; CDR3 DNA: TGCAGTGCTAGAGTTATGACTAGCTTCTACACCGGGGAGCTGTTTTTT; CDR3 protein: CSARVMTSFYTGELFF
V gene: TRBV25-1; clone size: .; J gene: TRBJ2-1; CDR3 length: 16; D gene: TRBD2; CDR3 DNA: TGTGCCAGCAGTGAATACGCGGGGGGCGAAAACAATGAGCAGTTCTTC; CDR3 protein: CASSEYAGGENNEQFF
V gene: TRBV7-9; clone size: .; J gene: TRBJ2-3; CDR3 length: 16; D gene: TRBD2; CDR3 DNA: TGTGCCAGCAGCCCCCCGGGGGGGCCGGAGACAGATACGCAGTATTTT; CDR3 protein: CASSPPGGPETDTQYF
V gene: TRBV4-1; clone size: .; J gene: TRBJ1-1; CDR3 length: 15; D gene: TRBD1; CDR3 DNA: TGCGCCAGCAGCCGATCCGACAGGGCGAACACTGAAGCTTTCTTT; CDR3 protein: CASSRSDRANTEAFF
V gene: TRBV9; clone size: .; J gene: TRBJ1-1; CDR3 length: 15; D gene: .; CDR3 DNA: TGTGCCAGCAGCGTAGGTGGGGTCCTCAACACTGAAGCTTTCTTT; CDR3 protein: CASSVGGVLNTEAFF
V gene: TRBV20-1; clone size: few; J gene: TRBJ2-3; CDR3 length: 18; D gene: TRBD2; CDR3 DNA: TGCAGTGCCCCCCCCTGGGGGACTAGCGGGAGAAACACAGATACGCAGTATTTT; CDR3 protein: CSAPPWGTSGRNTDTQYF
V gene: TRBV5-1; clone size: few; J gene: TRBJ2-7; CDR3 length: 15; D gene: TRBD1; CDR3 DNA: TGCGCCAGCAGCTTACGGACAGGGGGCTTCTACGAGCAGTACTTC; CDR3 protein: CASSLRTGGFYEQYF
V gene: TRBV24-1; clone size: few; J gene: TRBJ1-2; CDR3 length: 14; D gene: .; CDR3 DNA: TGTGCCACCAGTGACAGCTACAGACCCTATGGCTACACCTTC; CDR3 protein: CATSDSYRPYGYTF
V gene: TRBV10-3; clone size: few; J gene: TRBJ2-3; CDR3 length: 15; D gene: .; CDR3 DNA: TGTGCCATCAGTGAGTCGGTCGGAACCACAGATACGCAGTATTTT; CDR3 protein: CAISESVGTTDTQYF
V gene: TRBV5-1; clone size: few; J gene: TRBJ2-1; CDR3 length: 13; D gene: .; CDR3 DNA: TGCGCCAGCAGCTTCCCCCGGCTAGCCGAGCAGTTCTTC; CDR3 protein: CASSFPRLAEQFF
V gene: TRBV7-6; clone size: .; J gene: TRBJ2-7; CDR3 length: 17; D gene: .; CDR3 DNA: TGTGCCAGCAGCTTAGTTAGTGGGGCACAAAAACCCTACCAGCAGTACTTC; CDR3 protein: CASSLVSGAQKPYQQYF
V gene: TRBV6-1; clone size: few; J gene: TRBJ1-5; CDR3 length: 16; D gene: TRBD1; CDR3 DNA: TGTGCCAGCAGTAAAACCGGGACAGGGGTCAATCAGCCCCAGCATTTT; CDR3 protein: CASSKTGTGVNQPQHF
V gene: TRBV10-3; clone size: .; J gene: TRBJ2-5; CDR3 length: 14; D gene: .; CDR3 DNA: TGTGCCATCAGTGACCTAGCGACCCAAGAGACCCAGTACTTC; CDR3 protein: CAISDLATQETQYF
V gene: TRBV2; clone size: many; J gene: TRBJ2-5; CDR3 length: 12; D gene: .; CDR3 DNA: TGTGCCAGCAGTCAGTACCAAGAGACCCAGTACTTC; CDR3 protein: CASSQYQETQYF
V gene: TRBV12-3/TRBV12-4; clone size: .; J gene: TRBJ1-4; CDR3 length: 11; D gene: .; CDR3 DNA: TGTGCCAGCAGTTTTTCGCGGGACCGGTTTTTT; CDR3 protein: CASSFSRDRFF
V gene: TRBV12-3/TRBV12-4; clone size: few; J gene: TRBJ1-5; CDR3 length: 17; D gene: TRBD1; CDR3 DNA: TGTGCCAGCAGTTTTAATCGGGACAGGCAGCCTGTCGAGCCCCAGCATTTT; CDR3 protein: CASSFNRDRQPVEPQHF
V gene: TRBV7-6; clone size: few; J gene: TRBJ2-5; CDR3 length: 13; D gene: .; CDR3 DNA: TGTGCCAGCAGCTTAGTTATGGGGGAGACCCAGTACTTC; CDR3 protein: CASSLVMGETQYF
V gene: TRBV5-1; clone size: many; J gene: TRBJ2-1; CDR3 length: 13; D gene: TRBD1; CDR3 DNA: TGCGCCAGCAGCTGGACAGGATACAATGAGCAGTTCTTC; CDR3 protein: CASSWTGYNEQFF
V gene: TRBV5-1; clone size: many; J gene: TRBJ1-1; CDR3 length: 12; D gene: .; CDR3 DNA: TGCGCCAGCAGCTTGACGGGCTCGGAAGCTTTCTTT; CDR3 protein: CASSLTGSEAFF
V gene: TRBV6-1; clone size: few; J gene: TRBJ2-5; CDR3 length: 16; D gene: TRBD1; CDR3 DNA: TGTGCCAGCAGTGAATCGGGACAGGGGTTTTGGGAGACCCAGTACTTC; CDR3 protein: CASSESGQGFWETQYF
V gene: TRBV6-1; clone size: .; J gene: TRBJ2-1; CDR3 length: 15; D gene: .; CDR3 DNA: TGTGCCAGCGCCCGGGGGGGACAGGGTTACAATGAGCAGTTCTTC; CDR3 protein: CASARGGQGYNEQFF